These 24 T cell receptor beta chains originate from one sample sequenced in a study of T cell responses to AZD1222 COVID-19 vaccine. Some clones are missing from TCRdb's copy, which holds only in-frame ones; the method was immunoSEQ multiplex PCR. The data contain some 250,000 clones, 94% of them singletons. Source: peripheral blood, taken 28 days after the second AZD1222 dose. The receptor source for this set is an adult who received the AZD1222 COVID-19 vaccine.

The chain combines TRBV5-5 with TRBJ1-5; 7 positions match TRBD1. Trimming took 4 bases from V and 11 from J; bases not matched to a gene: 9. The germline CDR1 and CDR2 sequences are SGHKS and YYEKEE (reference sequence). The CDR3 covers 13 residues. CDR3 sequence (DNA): TGTGCCAGCAGCCGGGACAGTTTTATAGCCCAGCATTTT. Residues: CASSRDSFIAQHF. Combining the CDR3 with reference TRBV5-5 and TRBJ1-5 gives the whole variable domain DAGVTQSPTHLIKTRGQQVTLRCSPISGHKSVSWYQQVLGQGPQFIFQYYEKEERGRGNFPDRFSARQFPNYSSELNVNALLLGDSALYLCASSRDSFIAQHFGDGTRLSIL.

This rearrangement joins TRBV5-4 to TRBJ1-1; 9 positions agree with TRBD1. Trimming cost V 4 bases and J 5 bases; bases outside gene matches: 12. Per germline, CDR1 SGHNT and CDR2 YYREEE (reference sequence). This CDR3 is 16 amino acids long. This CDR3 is CASSPGGDRVNTEAFF. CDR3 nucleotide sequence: TGTGCCAGCAGCCCCGGGGGGGACAGGGTTAATACTGAAGCTTTCTTT.

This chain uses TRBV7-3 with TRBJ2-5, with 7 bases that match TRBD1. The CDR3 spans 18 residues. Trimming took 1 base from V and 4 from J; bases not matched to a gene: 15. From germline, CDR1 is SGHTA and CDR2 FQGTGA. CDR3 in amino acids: CASSLRAGEGAAGETQYF. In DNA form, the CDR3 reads TGTGCCAGCAGCTTAAGGGCAGGAGAGGGGGCGGCTGGAGAGACCCAGTACTTC.

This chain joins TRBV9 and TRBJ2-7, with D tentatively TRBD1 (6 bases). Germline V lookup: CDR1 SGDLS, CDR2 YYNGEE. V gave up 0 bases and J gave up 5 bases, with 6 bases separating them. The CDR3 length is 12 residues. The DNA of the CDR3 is TGTGCCAGCAGCGTAGCAGGGGACGAGCAGTACTTC. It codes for CASSVAGDEQYF.

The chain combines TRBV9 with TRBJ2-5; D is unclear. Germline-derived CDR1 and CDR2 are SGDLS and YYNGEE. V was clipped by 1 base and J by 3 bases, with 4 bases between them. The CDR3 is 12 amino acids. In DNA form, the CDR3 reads TGTGCCAGCAGCGTAAGGGAAGAGACCCAGTACTTC. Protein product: CASSVREETQYF.

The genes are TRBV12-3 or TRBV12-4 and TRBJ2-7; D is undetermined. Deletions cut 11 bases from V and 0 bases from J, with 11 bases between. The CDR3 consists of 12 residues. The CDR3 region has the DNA TGTGCCGTGGGTTTAAGCTCCTACGAGCAGTACTTC. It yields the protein CAVGLSSYEQYF.

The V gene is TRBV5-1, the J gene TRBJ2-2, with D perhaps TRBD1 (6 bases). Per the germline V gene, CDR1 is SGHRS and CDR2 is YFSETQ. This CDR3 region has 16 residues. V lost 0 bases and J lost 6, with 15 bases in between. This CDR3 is CASSLALQGDAGELFF. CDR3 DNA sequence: TGCGCCAGCAGCTTGGCCCTACAGGGAGACGCCGGGGAGCTGTTTTTT.

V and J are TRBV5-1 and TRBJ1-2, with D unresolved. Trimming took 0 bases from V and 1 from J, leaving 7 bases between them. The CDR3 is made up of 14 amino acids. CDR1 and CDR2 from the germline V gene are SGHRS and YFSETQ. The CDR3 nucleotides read TGCGCCAGCAGCTTGGACACATATAACTATGGCTACACCTTC. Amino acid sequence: CASSLDTYNYGYTF.

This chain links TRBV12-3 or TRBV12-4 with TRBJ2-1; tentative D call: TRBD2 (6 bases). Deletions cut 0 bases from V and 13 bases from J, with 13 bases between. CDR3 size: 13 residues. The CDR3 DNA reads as TGTGCCAGCAGTTTAGCGGAGGGCGGGGTACAGTTCTTC. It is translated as CASSLAEGGVQFF.

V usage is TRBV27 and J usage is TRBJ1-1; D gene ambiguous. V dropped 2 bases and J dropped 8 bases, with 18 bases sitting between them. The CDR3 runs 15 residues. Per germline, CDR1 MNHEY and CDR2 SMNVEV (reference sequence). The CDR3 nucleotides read TGTGCCAGCAGTTTAAGGTCAGCCCTTGTAGAGGAAGCTTTCTTT. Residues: CASSLRSALVEEAFF.

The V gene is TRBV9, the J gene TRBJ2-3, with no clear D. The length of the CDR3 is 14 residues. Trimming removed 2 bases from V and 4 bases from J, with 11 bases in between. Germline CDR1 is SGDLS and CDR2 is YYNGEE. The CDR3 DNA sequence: TGTGCCAGCAGCGTCGGACCTCCCTCAGATACGCAGTATTTT. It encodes CASSVGPPSDTQYF. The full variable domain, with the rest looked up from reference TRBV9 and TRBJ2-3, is DSGVTQTPKHLITATGQRVTLRCSPRSGDLSVYWYQQSLDQGLQFLIQYYNGEERAKGNILERFSAQQFPDLHSELNLSSLELGDSALYFCASSVGPPSDTQYFGPGTRLTVL.

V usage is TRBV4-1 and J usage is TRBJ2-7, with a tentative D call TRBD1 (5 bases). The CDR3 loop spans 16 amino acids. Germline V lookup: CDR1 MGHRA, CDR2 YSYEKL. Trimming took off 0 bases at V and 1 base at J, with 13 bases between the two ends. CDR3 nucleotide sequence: TGCGCCAGCAGCCAAGAAGCAGGGTCCCCATCCTACGAGCAGTACTTC. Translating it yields CASSQEAGSPSYEQYF.

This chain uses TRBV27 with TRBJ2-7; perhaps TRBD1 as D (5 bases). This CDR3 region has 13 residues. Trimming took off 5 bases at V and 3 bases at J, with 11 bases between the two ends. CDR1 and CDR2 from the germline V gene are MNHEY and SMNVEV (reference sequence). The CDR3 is CASSRGSYYEQYF. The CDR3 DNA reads TGTGCCAGCAGTAGGGGCTCCTACTACGAGCAGTACTTC.

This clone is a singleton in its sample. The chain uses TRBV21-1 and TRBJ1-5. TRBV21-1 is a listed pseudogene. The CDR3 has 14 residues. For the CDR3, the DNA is TGTGCCAGCAGCAAAGGGGGCGGGAATCAGCCCCAGCATTTT. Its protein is CASSKGGGNQPQHF.

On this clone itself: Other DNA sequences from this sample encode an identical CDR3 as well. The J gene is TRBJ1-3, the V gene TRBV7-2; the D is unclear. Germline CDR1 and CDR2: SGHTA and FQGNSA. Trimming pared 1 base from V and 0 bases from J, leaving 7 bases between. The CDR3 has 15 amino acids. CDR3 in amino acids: CASSLVGGSGNTIYF. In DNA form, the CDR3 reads TGTGCCAGCAGCTTAGTTGGTGGCTCTGGAAACACCATATATTTT.

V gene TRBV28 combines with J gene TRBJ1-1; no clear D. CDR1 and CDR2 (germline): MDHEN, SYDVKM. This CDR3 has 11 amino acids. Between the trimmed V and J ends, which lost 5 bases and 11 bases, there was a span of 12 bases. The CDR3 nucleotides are TGTGCCAGCAGTCTGTCGTGGGCGGCTTTCTTT. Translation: CASSLSWAAFF.

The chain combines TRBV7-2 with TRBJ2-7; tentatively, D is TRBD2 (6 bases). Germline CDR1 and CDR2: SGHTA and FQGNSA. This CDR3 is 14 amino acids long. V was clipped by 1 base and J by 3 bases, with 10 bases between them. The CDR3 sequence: CASSLEAGLYEQYF. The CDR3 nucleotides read TGTGCCAGCAGCTTAGAGGCGGGGCTCTACGAGCAGTACTTC. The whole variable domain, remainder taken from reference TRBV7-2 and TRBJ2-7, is GAGVSQSPSNKVTEKGKDVELRCDPISGHTALYWYRQSLGQGLEFLIYFQGNSAPDKSGLPSDRFSAERTGGSVSTLTIQRTQQEDSAVYLCASSLEAGLYEQYFGPGTRLTVT.

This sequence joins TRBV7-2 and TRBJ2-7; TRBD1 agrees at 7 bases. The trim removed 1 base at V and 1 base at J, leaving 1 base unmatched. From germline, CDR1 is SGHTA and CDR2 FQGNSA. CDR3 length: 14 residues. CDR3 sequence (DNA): TGTGCCAGCAGCTTAGTGGGACAGTCCTACGAGCAGTACTTC. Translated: CASSLVGQSYEQYF.

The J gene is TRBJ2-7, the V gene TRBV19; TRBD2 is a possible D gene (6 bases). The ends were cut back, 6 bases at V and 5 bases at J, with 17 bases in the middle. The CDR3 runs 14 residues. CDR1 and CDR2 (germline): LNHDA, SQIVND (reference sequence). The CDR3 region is CASREGWGKNEQYF. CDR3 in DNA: TGTGCCAGTAGGGAGGGGTGGGGGAAGAACGAGCAGTACTTC.

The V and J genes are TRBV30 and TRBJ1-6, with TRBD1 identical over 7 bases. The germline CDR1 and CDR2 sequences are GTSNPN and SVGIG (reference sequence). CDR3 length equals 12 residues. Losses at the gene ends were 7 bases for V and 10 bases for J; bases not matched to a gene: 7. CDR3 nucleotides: TGTGCCTTACAGGGGTTCAAGTCACCCCTCCACTTT. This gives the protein CALQGFKSPLHF.

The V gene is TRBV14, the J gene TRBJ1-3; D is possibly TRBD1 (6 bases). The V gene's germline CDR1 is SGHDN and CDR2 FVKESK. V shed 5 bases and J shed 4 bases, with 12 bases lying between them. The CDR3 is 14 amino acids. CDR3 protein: CASSWTVEGNTIYF. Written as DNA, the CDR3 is TGTGCCAGCAGCTGGACAGTCGAAGGAAACACCATATATTTT. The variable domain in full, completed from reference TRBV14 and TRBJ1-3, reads EAGVTQFPSHSVIEKGQTVTLRCDPISGHDNLYWYRRVMGKEIKFLLHFVKESKQDESGMPNNRFLAERTGGTYSTLKVQPAELEDSGVYFCASSWTVEGNTIYFGEGSWLTVV.

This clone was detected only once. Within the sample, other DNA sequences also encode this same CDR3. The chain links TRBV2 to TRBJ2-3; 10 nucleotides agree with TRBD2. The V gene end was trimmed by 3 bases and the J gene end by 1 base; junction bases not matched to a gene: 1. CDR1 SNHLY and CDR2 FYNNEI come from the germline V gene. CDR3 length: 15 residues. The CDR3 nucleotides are TGTGCCAGCAGTGAGCTAGCGGGGGGCACAGATACGCAGTATTTT. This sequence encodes CASSELAGGTDTQYF.

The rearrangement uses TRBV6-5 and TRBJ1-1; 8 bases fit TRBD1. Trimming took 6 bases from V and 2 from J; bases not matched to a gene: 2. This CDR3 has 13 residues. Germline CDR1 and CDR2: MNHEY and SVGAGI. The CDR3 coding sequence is TGTGCCAGCAGGGGACAGGCCAACACTGAAGCTTTCTTT. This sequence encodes CASRGQANTEAFF.

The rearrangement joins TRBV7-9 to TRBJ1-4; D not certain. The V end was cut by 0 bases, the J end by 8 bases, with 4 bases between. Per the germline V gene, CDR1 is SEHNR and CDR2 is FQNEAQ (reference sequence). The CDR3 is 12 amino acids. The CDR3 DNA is TGTGCCAGCAGCTTAGCGGCGGAAAAACTGTTTTTT. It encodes CASSLAAEKLFF.